These 26 T cell receptor beta chains share one sample of origin, sequenced in a study of human T cells and chemical hapten exposure. From the RACE reads, TCRdb called clonotypes with MiXCR, one entry per CDR3 protein. The table shows about 260,000 distinct CDR3 sequences, with over 8% occurring only once. Time point: pre-sensitization, week 0. The treatment here: therapeutic diphenylcyclopropenone sensitization with weekly scalp DPC. The sequences come from whole blood, collected in connection with sensitization to the hapten diphenylcyclopropenone (DPC). These receptors came from a woman between 40 and 50 years old with alopecia areata. Some clones in this sample may be carry-over from other donors' samples.

This clonotype appeared a few times. The gene calls are TRBV4-1 and TRBJ2-2, with 7 bases aligning to TRBD2. This CDR3 has 16 residues. The germline CDR1 and CDR2 sequences are MGHRA and YSYEKL. Trimming took 3 bases from V and 5 from J; bases not matched to a gene: 9. CDR3 in DNA: TGCGCCAGCAGCCAGCCCAGCGGGGCGGGGACCGGGGAGCTGTTTTTT. It yields the protein CASSQPSGAGTGELFF.

In this sample, this clonotype turned up many times. The chain carries TRBV15 and TRBJ2-1; D not certain. Trimming removed 3 bases at V and 6 bases at J, with 12 bases between. CDR3 length: 14 amino acids. Germline V gene lookup returns CDR1 LNHNV and CDR2 YYDKDF (reference sequence). The CDR3 bases are TGTGCCACCAGCAGGGACCGGGCCGTCAATGAGCAGTTCTTC. It codes for CATSRDRAVNEQFF.

The chain has TRBV27 and TRBJ2-7, with no clear D. Looked up from germline, CDR1 is MNHEY and CDR2 is SMNVEV (reference sequence). The germline V and J ends were trimmed by 6 bases and 5 bases, with 14 bases remaining between them. CDR3 size: 13 residues. The CDR3 region is CASSLTPSDEQYF. CDR3 nucleotides: TGTGCCAGCAGCCTTACACCTAGTGACGAGCAGTACTTC.

The chain employs TRBV9 and TRBJ2-6; D gene unclear. The germline V gene has CDR1 SGDLS and CDR2 YYNGEE. The CDR3 runs to 14 residues. V gave up 5 bases and J gave up 0 bases, with 6 bases separating them. The DNA for the CDR3 is TGTGCCAGCAGTAAAATCTCTGGGGCCAACGTCCTGACTTTC. This sequence encodes CASSKISGANVLTF.

This clonotype was observed many times. The chain carries TRBV20-1 and TRBJ2-2, with D perhaps matching TRBD2 (5 bases). V gave up 6 bases and J gave up 1 base, with 12 bases separating them. The CDR3 sequence is 14 residues long. The germline CDR1 and CDR2 sequences are DFQATT and SNEGSKA (reference sequence). The CDR3 region is CSALRSVNTGELFF. CDR3 coding DNA: TGCAGTGCCCTGCGTAGCGTGAACACCGGGGAGCTGTTTTTT.

In regard to this clonotype: A much bigger clone sits one base away, suggesting this may be a read error. This chain links TRBV6-9 with TRBJ2-3; D remains ambiguous. Trimming cost V 6 bases and J 2 bases, with 3 bases left between them. CDR3 length: 11 residues. Germline CDR1 MNHGY, CDR2 SVAAGI. The CDR3 reads CASRYTDTQYF. The CDR3 DNA reads as TGTGCCAGCAGATACACAGATACGCAGTATTTT.

The chain links TRBV6-1 to TRBJ2-1, with D perhaps being TRBD1 or TRBD2 (5 bases each). Trimming removed 7 bases from V and 6 bases from J, with 22 bases in between. This CDR3 spans 16 amino acids. The V gene's germline CDR1 is MNHNS and CDR2 SASEGT. The CDR3: CASIPPGRNFPNEQFF. DNA of the CDR3: TGTGCCAGCATCCCCCCGGGACGGAATTTCCCCAATGAGCAGTTCTTC.

The chain joins TRBV3-1 to TRBJ2-5; TRBD2 matches at 13 bases. Trimming removed 1 base from V and 7 bases from J; junction bases left unmatched: 15. Germline V CDR1 and CDR2: LGHDT, YNNKEL (reference sequence). The CDR3 spans 19 residues. The CDR3 is CASSQVRGTSGTQLGTQYF. The CDR3 DNA sequence: TGTGCCAGCAGCCAAGTACGTGGGACTAGCGGGACCCAATTGGGGACCCAGTACTTC.

This rearrangement joins TRBV6-2 or TRBV6-3 to TRBJ1-4; D gene ambiguous. This CDR3 contains 18 residues. The germline V and J ends were trimmed by 2 bases and 2 bases, with 18 bases remaining between them. Germline assignment: CDR1 MNHEY and CDR2 SVGEGT. The CDR3 spells CASSYRTGIRETNEKLFF. DNA of the CDR3: TGTGCCAGCAGTTACCGAACCGGAATAAGAGAGACTAATGAAAAACTGTTTTTT.

The chain's CDR3 is CASSLVWGNTIYF. The DNA of the CDR3 is TGTGCCAGCAGCTTAGTTTGGGGAAACACCATATATTTT. The chain recombines TRBV7-2 with TRBJ1-3; D is unclear. V lost 1 base, J lost 4 bases, and 5 bases lay in between. Germline V CDR1 and CDR2: SGHTA, FQGNSA. CDR3 length equals 13 residues. Looking up the rest from reference TRBV7-2 and TRBJ1-3 gives the full variable domain: GAGVSQSPSNKVTEKGKDVELRCDPISGHTALYWYRQSLGQGLEFLIYFQGNSAPDKSGLPSDRFSAERTGGSVSTLTIQRTQQEDSAVYLCASSLVWGNTIYFGEGSWLTVV.

This clonotype was picked up a small number of times. The rearrangement joins TRBV6-1 to TRBJ2-3; 9 bases map to TRBD2. Germline CDR1 MNHNS, CDR2 SASEGT. This CDR3 contains 16 residues. J was trimmed by 6 bases and V by 4 bases; bases with no gene match: 11. Here the CDR3 reads CASSARGREGPDTQYF. CDR3 bases: TGTGCCAGCAGTGCCAGAGGGCGGGAGGGCCCCGATACGCAGTATTTT.

This clonotype was observed many times. The rearrangement links TRBV4-3 to TRBJ2-4; 9 bases line up with TRBD1. J lost 6 bases, V lost 7 bases, and 16 bases had no gene match. CDR3 length equals 17 residues. CDR1 and CDR2 (germline): LGHNA, YSLEER. This CDR3 is CASTLTPPGQGGNIQYF. The CDR3 bases are TGCGCCAGCACCCTAACTCCACCGGGACAGGGCGGAAACATTCAGTACTTC.

This clonotype has a count of ten or more. The rearrangement uses TRBV5-8 and TRBJ1-2; TRBD1 might be the D (5 bases). The V end was cut by 0 bases, the J end by 2 bases, with 5 bases between. CDR1 is SGHTS, CDR2 YDEGEE, per germline. The CDR3 totals 13 residues. CDR3 DNA: TGTGCCAGCAGCTTGGAGGGGAACTATGGCTACACCTTC. It codes for CASSLEGNYGYTF. The variable domain in full, completed from reference TRBV5-8 and TRBJ1-2, reads EAGVTQSPTHLIKTRGQQATLRCSPISGHTSVYWYQQALGLGLQFLLWYDEGEERNRGNFPPRFSGRQFPNYSSELNVNALELEDSALYLCASSLEGNYGYTFGSGTRLTVV.

J is TRBJ2-5 and V is TRBV5-1, with 7 bases lining up with TRBD1. This CDR3 has 13 amino acids. V was clipped by 2 bases and J by 5 bases; unmatched bases: 3. Germline CDR1 reads SGHRS; CDR2 reads YFSETQ. The CDR3 sequence: CASSFGQDETQYF. The DNA for the CDR3 is TGCGCCAGCAGCTTCGGACAGGACGAGACCCAGTACTTC.

This clonotype was recorded at least ten times. The rearrangement joins TRBV6-2 or TRBV6-3 to TRBJ2-6, with D uncertain. The V end was cut by 6 bases, the J end by 4 bases, with 13 bases between. Germline CDR1 MNHEY, CDR2 SVGEGT. The CDR3 length is 15 residues. The CDR3 here is CASSRGRQGANVLTF. DNA for the CDR3: TGTGCCAGCAGCCGCGGACGTCAAGGGGCCAACGTCCTGACTTTC.

This rearrangement joins TRBV18 to TRBJ1-1; 8 nucleotides line up with TRBD1. CDR1 KGHSH and CDR2 LQKENI come from the germline V gene. Unmatched junction bases numbered 0, after V lost 3 bases and J lost 3 bases. The CDR3 has 13 amino acids. The CDR3 DNA reads as TGTGCCAGCTCACCGGGACAGGACACTGAAGCTTTCTTT. Its protein product is CASSPGQDTEAFF. Full variable domain (rest looked up from reference TRBV18 and TRBJ1-1): NAGVMQNPRHLVRRRGQEARLRCSPMKGHSHVYWYRQLPEEGLKFMVYLQKENIIDESGMPKERFSAEFPKEGPSILRIQQVVRGDSAAYFCASSPGQDTEAFFGQGTRLTVV.

The chain has TRBV27 and TRBJ2-3; D could derive from TRBD1 or TRBD2 (5 bases each). Per the germline V gene, CDR1 is MNHEY and CDR2 is SMNVEV (reference sequence). The CDR3 extends over 15 amino acids. V shed 2 bases and J shed 2 bases, with 11 bases lying between them. CDR3 nucleotide sequence: TGTGCCAGCAGTTTACTGGGGGTTTACACAGATACGCAGTATTTT. It is translated as CASSLLGVYTDTQYF.

This rearrangement joins TRBV12-3 or TRBV12-4 to TRBJ2-3; tentatively, D is TRBD1 or TRBD2 (6 bases each). The CDR3 contains 14 residues. V lost 3 bases, J lost 5 bases, and 12 bases lay in between. The CDR3 region is CASSLTGAVDTQYF. CDR3 bases: TGTGCCAGCAGTTTGACGGGGGCAGTAGATACGCAGTATTTT.

The CDR3, as DNA: TGTGCCATCCATAGCGGGAAGGGGGCCAACGTCCTGACTTTC. Protein: CAIHSGKGANVLTF. V usage is TRBV10-3 and J usage is TRBJ2-6, with TRBD2 matching over 8 bases. This CDR3 contains 14 residues. Germline V gene lookup returns CDR1 ENHRY and CDR2 SYGVKD. Trimming removed 8 bases from V and 4 bases from J; junction bases left unmatched: 4.

This chain links TRBV7-6 with TRBJ2-5; D call uncertain. The CDR3 is 12 residues long. V lost 5 bases, J lost 6 bases, and 10 bases lay in between. CDR1 SGHVS and CDR2 FNYEAQ come from the germline V gene. The CDR3 sequence: CASSPSAKTQYF. CDR3 bases: TGTGCCAGCAGCCCCTCCGCGAAGACCCAGTACTTC. The full variable domain, with the rest looked up from reference TRBV7-6 and TRBJ2-5, is GAGVSQSPRYKVTKRGQDVALRCDPISGHVSLYWYRQALGQGPEFLTYFNYEAQQDKSGLPNDRFSAERPEGSISTLTIQRTEQRDSAMYRCASSPSAKTQYFGPGTRLLVL.

V is TRBV5-1 and J is TRBJ2-3; the D call may be TRBD1 or TRBD2 (5 bases each). V lost 2 bases and J 0 bases, leaving 7 bases between the germline ends. CDR3 length: 14 amino acids. Germline CDR1 reads SGHRS; CDR2 reads YFSETQ. The DNA for the CDR3 is TGCGCCAGCAGCTTCGGGGCTAGCACAGATACGCAGTATTTT. This encodes CASSFGASTDTQYF.

The chain combines TRBV6-5 with TRBJ2-7, with TRBD1 matching over 10 bases. V lost 5 bases and J lost 6; bases outside the gene matches: 7. The length of the CDR3 is 14 residues. Germline V CDR1 and CDR2: MNHEY, SVGAGI. This CDR3 reads CASSPDRGLLEQYF. CDR3 nucleotides: TGTGCCAGCAGTCCCGACAGGGGGCTTCTCGAGCAGTACTTC.

This clonotype showed up just a few times. V gene TRBV7-9 combines with J gene TRBJ2-5, with 14 bases aligning to TRBD2. V was pared by 4 bases and J by 3 bases, with 4 bases of the junction left unmatched. Germline CDR1 SEHNR, CDR2 FQNEAQ (reference sequence). The CDR3 is 16 residues long. Here the CDR3 reads CASSSRLAGGEETQYF. CDR3 bases: TGTGCCAGCAGCTCCAGACTAGCGGGAGGGGAAGAGACCCAGTACTTC.

A few counts support this clonotype. The rearrangement joins TRBV20-1 to TRBJ2-7; no firm D call. V was cut by 0 bases and J by 3 bases, with 12 bases left in between. Germline V CDR1 and CDR2: DFQATT, SNEGSKA (reference sequence). This CDR3 spans 14 amino acids. This CDR3 reads CSAREGRVHYEQYF. In nucleotides, the CDR3 is TGCAGTGCTAGAGAAGGAAGGGTACACTACGAGCAGTACTTC.

This clonotype has just a few counts. The chain combines TRBV27 with TRBJ1-1; D call uncertain. Trimming pared 3 bases from V and 4 bases from J, leaving 15 bases between. CDR1 MNHEY and CDR2 SMNVEV come from the germline V gene (reference sequence). This CDR3 spans 15 amino acids. In DNA, the CDR3 is TGTGCCAGCAGTTTGGACGGGCTTCGGAGCACTGAAGCTTTCTTT. Translated, it gives CASSLDGLRSTEAFF.

The V call is TRBV7-9, the J call TRBJ2-7, with 11 bases aligning to TRBD1. This CDR3 is built from 16 residues. CDR1 and CDR2 (germline): SEHNR, FQNEAQ (reference sequence). V lost 5 bases to trimming and J lost 5 bases; unmatched junction nucleotides: 11. CDR3 bases: TGTGCCAGCAGCCCCACCGGGACAGGGGGTCGCCACGAGCAGTACTTC. Amino acids: CASSPTGTGGRHEQYF.